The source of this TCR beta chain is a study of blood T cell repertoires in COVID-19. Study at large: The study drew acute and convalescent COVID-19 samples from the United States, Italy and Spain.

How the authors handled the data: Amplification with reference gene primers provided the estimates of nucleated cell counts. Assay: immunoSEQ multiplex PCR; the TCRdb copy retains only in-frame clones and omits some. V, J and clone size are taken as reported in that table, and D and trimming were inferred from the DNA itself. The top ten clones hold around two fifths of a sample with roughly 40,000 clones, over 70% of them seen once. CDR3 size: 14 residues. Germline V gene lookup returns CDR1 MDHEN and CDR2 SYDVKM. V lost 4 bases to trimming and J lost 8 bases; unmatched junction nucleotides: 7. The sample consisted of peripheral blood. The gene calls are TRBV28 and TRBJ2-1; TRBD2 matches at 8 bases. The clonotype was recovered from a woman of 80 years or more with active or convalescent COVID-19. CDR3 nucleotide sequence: TGTGCCAGCAGTTCGGGGGGGGCGGTGGATGAGCAGTTCTTC. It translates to CASSSGGAVDEQFF.